This T cell receptor beta chain is from a study of blood T cell repertoires in COVID-19. Looking at the study overall: Some COVID-19 samples were acute and others convalescent; all came from the United States, Italy and Spain. T cells, B-cell-depleted T cells, or PBMCs supplied cDNA or gDNA.

This CDR3 region has 16 residues. The germline V gene encodes CDR1 SGHTA and CDR2 FQGNSA. V was clipped by 1 base and J by 7 bases; unmatched bases: 10. This clone was found once. Under the authors' procedure: Scientists estimated how many nucleated cells there were by amplifying reference gene primers. TCRdb keeps only in-frame clones here, not all; method: immunoSEQ multiplex PCR. V and J calls and clone size are those listed in that table; D and trimming were worked out from the DNA. In the table there are under 200,000 clones, roughly 91% of which are singletons. The V call is TRBV7-2, the J call TRBJ2-5; 9 nucleotides line up with TRBD2. The specimen sequenced was peripheral blood. The sequence was collected from a man aged 45 to 65 who had recovered from COVID-19. CDR3: CASSLVLAGKRGTQYF. DNA of the CDR3: TGTGCCAGCAGCTTAGTGCTAGCGGGAAAGCGGGGGACCCAGTACTTC.